This T cell receptor (beta chain) was recorded in a study of cytomegalovirus exposure and HLA in healthy donors. Looking at the study overall: In a previous analysis, around 120 million unique TCR beta sequences were found from 150 million to 200 million T cells. The study, taken as a whole, reports: Follow-up analysis later connected one missense variant in DCLRE1C with trimming of TCR beta V- and J-genes.

The CDR3 is 19 residues long. Germline assignment: CDR1 SGHTA and CDR2 FQGTGA. V gave up 5 bases and J gave up 0 bases, with 20 bases separating them. On this clone: What it binds is not known.

While unrecorded immune exposures were likely, the donors were nominally healthy when sampled. A multiplex PCR was run with 60 Vbeta primers and 13 Jbeta primers. The method was immunoSEQ multiplex PCR; TCRdb's version includes in-frame clones alone and lacks a portion of them. In the table there are some 120,000 clones, about 83% of which are singletons. Sequenced input: PBMCs. The V gene is TRBV7-3, the J gene TRBJ2-6; possible D gene TRBD1, 6 bases. The clonotype comes from a woman in her thirties or forties in good health and CMV-seropositive. Here the CDR3 reads CASSPPPTGSPSGANVLTF. The CDR3, as DNA: TGTGCCAGCAGCCCCCCACCGACAGGCTCGCCCTCTGGGGCCAACGTCCTGACTTTC.